This T cell receptor beta chain was found in a study of control samples from healthy donors and cancer patients. CDR1 SGHRS and CDR2 YFSETQ come from the germline V gene. The V and J ends lost 5 bases and 5 bases respectively, with 4 bases between them. The CDR3 runs to 10 residues. Some clones are missing from TCRdb's copy, which holds only in-frame ones; the method was immunoSEQ multiplex PCR. This specimen shows about 190,000 clones; the ten leading clones hold 2% to 2.5%. The source material was blood. This chain connects TRBV5-1 to TRBJ2-5, with no clear D. The TCR was taken from a woman in her thirties in good health. This chain's CDR3 is CASRGETQYF. Here the CDR3 DNA reads TGCGCCAGCAGGGGTGAGACCCAGTACTTC.